The 2 T cell receptor beta chains below were found in one sample sequenced in a study of shared clonotypes between healthy human individuals. Data came from immunoSEQ multiplex PCR; TCRdb stores just in-frame clones and leaves some out. The sample lists about 2.4 million clones; roughly 93% were seen once. Material for sequencing was naive CD4+ T cells from PBMCs. Described subset: CD45RA+ positively selected. Receptors were obtained from a man aged 18 to 35 in good health. Some clones in this sample may be carry-over from other donors' samples.

The genes are TRBV28 and TRBJ1-2; 9 bases line up with TRBD1. CDR3 length equals 15 residues. Per the germline V gene, CDR1 is MDHEN and CDR2 is SYDVKM. V gave up 4 bases and J gave up 2 bases; unmatched junction bases: 5. The CDR3 DNA is TGTGCCAGCAGTTCGACAGGGGGTAAGAACTATGGCTACACCTTC. This translates into CASSSTGGKNYGYTF.

This chain links TRBV5-6 with TRBJ2-4; no clear D. Germline lookup yields CDR1 SGHDT and CDR2 YYEEEE. This CDR3 region has 12 residues. The ends were cut back, 0 bases at V and 7 bases at J, with 5 bases in the middle. As DNA, the CDR3 is TGTGCCAGCAGCTTGGGGGTGAACATTCAGTACTTC. Protein: CASSLGVNIQYF.